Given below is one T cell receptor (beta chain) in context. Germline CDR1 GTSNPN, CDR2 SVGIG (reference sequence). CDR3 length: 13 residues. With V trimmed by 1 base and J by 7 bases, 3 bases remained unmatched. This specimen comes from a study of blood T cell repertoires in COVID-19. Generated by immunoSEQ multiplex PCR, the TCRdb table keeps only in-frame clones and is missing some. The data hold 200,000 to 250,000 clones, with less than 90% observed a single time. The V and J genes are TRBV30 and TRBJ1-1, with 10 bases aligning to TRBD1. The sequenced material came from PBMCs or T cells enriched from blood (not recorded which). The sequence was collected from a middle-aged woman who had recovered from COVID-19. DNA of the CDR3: TGTGCCTGGAGTGGGGACAGGGGAGGTGAAGCTTTCTTT. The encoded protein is CAWSGDRGGEAFF. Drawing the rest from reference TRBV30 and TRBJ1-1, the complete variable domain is SQTIHQWPATLVQPVGSPLSLECTVEGTSNPNLYWYRQAAGRGLQLLFYSVGIGQISSEVPQNLSASRPQDRQFILSSKKLLLSDSGFYLCAWSGDRGGEAFFGQGTRLTVV.